This T cell receptor (beta chain) is drawn from a study of T cells after posttransplantation cyclophosphamide. Study conclusions and caveats: TRB clonality was highly associated with recipient CMV seropositivity and reactivation. Later blood repertoires were often dominated by clones from the donor CD8+ memory compartment. Blood and skin or GI T cell repertoires showed limited TRB overlap.

Clones were sequenced by immunoSEQ multiplex PCR, and TCRdb holds only the in-frame ones, with some missing. The repertoire consists of 45,000 to 65,000 clones, with around 84% occurring once and the leading ten covering approximately 2.6%. Notes on this clone: Antigen specificity is unknown.

The sequencing input was PBMCs. This TCR was sampled from a man aged 25 to 40 with a blood cancer, CMV-positive, and with a related stem cell donor.

The CDR3 region is CASSSGQGGWKNTIYF. CDR3 DNA: TGTGCCAGCAGTTCCGGACAGGGCGGTTGGAAAAACACCATATATTTT. This chain links TRBV28 with TRBJ1-3; TRBD1 matches 8 bases. CDR1 is MDHEN, CDR2 SYDVKM, per germline. J gave up 6 bases and V 4 bases, and 11 bases lay outside the gene matches. This CDR3 is 16 amino acids long.